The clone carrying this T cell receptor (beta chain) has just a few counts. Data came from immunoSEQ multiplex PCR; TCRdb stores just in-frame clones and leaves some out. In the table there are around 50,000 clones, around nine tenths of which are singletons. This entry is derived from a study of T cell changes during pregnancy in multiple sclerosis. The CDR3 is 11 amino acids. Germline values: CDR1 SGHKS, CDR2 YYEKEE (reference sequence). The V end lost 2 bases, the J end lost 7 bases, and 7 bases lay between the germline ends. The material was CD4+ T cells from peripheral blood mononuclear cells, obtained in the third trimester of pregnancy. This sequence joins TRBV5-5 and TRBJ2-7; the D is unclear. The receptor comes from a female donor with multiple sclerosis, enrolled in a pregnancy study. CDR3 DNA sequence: TGTGCCAGCAGCTTAAATCAAGAGCAGTACTTC. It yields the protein CASSLNQEQYF.